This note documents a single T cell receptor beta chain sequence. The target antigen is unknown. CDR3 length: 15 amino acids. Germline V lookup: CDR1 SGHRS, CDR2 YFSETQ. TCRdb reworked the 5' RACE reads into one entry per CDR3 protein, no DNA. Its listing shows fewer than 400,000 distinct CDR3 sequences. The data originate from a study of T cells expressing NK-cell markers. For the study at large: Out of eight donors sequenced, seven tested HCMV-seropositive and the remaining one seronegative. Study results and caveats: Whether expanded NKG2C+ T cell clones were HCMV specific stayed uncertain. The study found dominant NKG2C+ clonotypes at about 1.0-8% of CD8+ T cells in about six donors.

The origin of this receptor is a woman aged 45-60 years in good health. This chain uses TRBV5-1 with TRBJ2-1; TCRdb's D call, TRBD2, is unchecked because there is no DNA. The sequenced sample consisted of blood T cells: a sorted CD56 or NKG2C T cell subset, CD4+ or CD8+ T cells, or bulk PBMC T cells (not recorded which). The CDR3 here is CASTKLADSYNEQFF.